This T cell receptor beta chain derives from a study of blood T cell repertoires in COVID-19. Study as a whole: Donors in the United States, Italy and Spain gave samples during acute or convalescent COVID-19. PBMCs, B-cell-depleted T cells, or T cells were the source of the cDNA or gDNA that made up the material.

V was clipped by 9 bases and J by 2 bases; unmatched bases: 12. Germline-derived CDR1 and CDR2 are LNHDA and SQIVND (reference sequence). The CDR3 extends over 16 amino acids. TCRdb's table, derived via immunoSEQ multiplex PCR, lists solely in-frame clones and lacks some. The table lists approximately 180,000 clones, about 79% of them singletons. In this sample, this clone turned up once. This receptor was obtained from a woman aged 65 to 85 with acute or convalescent COVID-19. Material for sequencing was peripheral blood. The chain employs TRBV19 and TRBJ1-3; 8 nucleotides align to TRBD1. The CDR3 DNA follows: TGTGCCAGCCGCATTACAGGGGGAAGAGCTGGAAACACCATATATTTT. Protein product: CASRITGGRAGNTIYF.